One and the same sample provided the 21 T cell receptor beta chains below, sequenced in a study of cytomegalovirus exposure and HLA in healthy donors. The primer mix had 60 Vbeta and 13 Jbeta primers. The method was immunoSEQ multiplex PCR; TCRdb's version includes in-frame clones alone and lacks a portion of them. The sample includes approximately 220,000 clones, roughly 80% seen only once; the top ten take roughly 15%. The sequencing sample was made of PBMCs. These receptors were obtained from a man aged 40-50 years in good health and CMV-seronegative.

This clone was observed a few times. V gene TRBV5-1 combines with J gene TRBJ2-1; TRBD1 agrees at 8 bases. Germline values: CDR1 SGHRS, CDR2 YFSETQ. V lost 4 bases and J lost 7; bases outside the gene matches: 10. This CDR3 is 15 amino acids long. CDR3 DNA: TGCGCCAGCAGCCTGAATGGACAGGGTCCAAATGAGCAGTTCTTC. This encodes CASSLNGQGPNEQFF.

J is TRBJ2-7 and V is TRBV7-9, with 7 positions matching TRBD2. This CDR3 comprises 15 residues. J gave up 2 bases and V 3 bases, and 7 bases lay outside the gene matches. In germline, CDR1 is SEHNR, CDR2 FQNEAQ (reference sequence). The CDR3 sequence is CASSFLAASTYEQYF. DNA for the CDR3: TGTGCCAGCAGCTTCCTAGCGGCCAGTACCTACGAGCAGTACTTC.

The sample holds one count of this clone. The chain combines TRBV6-6 with TRBJ1-3; tentatively, D is TRBD1 (5 bases). Germline CDR1 reads MNHNY; CDR2 reads SVGAGI (reference sequence). The CDR3 is made up of 16 amino acids. Deletions cut 2 bases from V and 6 bases from J, with 17 bases between. The CDR3 coding sequence is TGTGCCAGCAGTTACCCTCCGGGACTCAGGGAAAACACCATATATTTT. This translates into CASSYPPGLRENTIYF.

This clone showed up just once. The rearrangement links TRBV6-6 to TRBJ1-2, with TRBD1 matching over 9 bases. CDR1 and CDR2 (germline): MNHNY, SVGAGI (reference sequence). V trimming: 2 bases; J trimming: 0 bases; junction bases outside the gene matches: 1. This CDR3 comprises 15 residues. The CDR3 protein is CASSYGQGTNYGYTF. For the CDR3, the DNA is TGTGCCAGCAGTTACGGACAGGGGACTAACTATGGCTACACCTTC.

This chain uses TRBV5-1 with TRBJ2-5; 10 bases agree with TRBD1. V shed 4 bases and J 5 bases; nucleotides not matched to a gene: 5. Germline V CDR1 and CDR2: SGHRS, YFSETQ. The CDR3 totals 14 residues. CDR3 loop: CASSPDRGFETQYF. The CDR3 bases are TGCGCCAGCAGCCCGGACAGGGGGTTCGAGACCCAGTACTTC. The variable domain in full, with the rest retrieved from reference TRBV5-1 and TRBJ2-5, is KAGVTQTPRYLIKTRGQQVTLSCSPISGHRSVSWYQQTPGQGLQFLFEYFSETQRNKGNFPGRFSGRQFSNSRSEMNVSTLELGDSALYLCASSPDRGFETQYFGPGTRLLVL.

V gene TRBV6-4 combines with J gene TRBJ1-5; D gene ambiguous. The CDR3 is 13 amino acids. CDR1 is MRHNA and CDR2 is SNTAGT in the germline V gene. V lost 3 bases, J lost 3 bases, and 6 bases lay in between. CDR3 amino acids: CASSEDFNQPQHF. In DNA, the CDR3 is TGTGCCAGCAGTGAGGACTTCAATCAGCCCCAGCATTTT.

This clone was counted only a few times. The chain employs TRBV13 and TRBJ2-3; 11 bases map to TRBD2. The germline CDR1 and CDR2 sequences are PRHDT and FYEKMQ (reference sequence). After removal of 1 base from V and 5 bases from J, the junction contained 5 bases not matched to a gene. CDR3 length equals 16 residues. The CDR3 DNA reads TGTGCCAGCAGCTTAGACCCACTAGCGGGGGTAGATACGCAGTATTTT. The encoded protein is CASSLDPLAGVDTQYF.

The chain employs TRBV30 and TRBJ2-7; 8 bases are a match to TRBD2. Looked up from germline, CDR1 is GTSNPN and CDR2 is SVGIG (reference sequence). There are 15 residues in the CDR3. Trimming took 0 bases from V and 4 from J; bases not matched to a gene: 8. CDR3 nucleotides: TGTGCCTGGAGTGTACGAGGGAGCGGGAGTTACGAGCAGTACTTC. It codes for CAWSVRGSGSYEQYF.

The chain carries TRBV5-1 and TRBJ2-1, with 8 bases fitting TRBD2. Germline assignment: CDR1 SGHRS and CDR2 YFSETQ. The CDR3 runs 15 residues. V was clipped by 1 base and J by 7 bases; unmatched bases: 7. As DNA, the CDR3 is TGCGCCAGCAGCTTGTCGGCGGGGGGTATAAATGAGCAGTTCTTC. It is translated as CASSLSAGGINEQFF.

The chain carries TRBV6-6 and TRBJ1-5; the D gene is possibly TRBD1 (5 bases). Germline V gene lookup returns CDR1 MNHNY and CDR2 SVGAGI (reference sequence). V lost 2 bases to trimming and J lost 6 bases, with 11 bases between them. This CDR3 has 14 residues. CDR3 sequence: CASSYLGGAQPQHF. The CDR3 coding sequence is TGTGCCAGCAGTTACCTGGGAGGGGCTCAGCCCCAGCATTTT.

This chain uses TRBV2 with TRBJ2-1; D is ambiguous. This CDR3 contains 13 residues. Looked up from germline, CDR1 is SNHLY and CDR2 is FYNNEI. V lost 1 base, J lost 4 bases, and 5 bases lay in between. CDR3 amino acids: CASSEDSYNEQFF. For the CDR3, the DNA is TGTGCCAGCAGTGAAGACAGTTACAATGAGCAGTTCTTC.

This clone occurred once. The chain carries TRBV5-1 and TRBJ2-3, with 12 bases identical to TRBD2. The CDR3 covers 16 residues. Germline assignment: CDR1 SGHRS and CDR2 YFSETQ. V gave up 2 bases and J gave up 4 bases; unmatched junction bases: 5. The CDR3, as DNA: TGCGCCAGCAGCTTTTATACTAGCGGGGGGTCAGATACGCAGTATTTT. This sequence encodes CASSFYTSGGSDTQYF.

This clone was counted a few times. This rearrangement joins TRBV2 to TRBJ1-4, with a tentative D call TRBD1 (5 bases). V was cut by 7 bases and J by 9 bases, with 9 bases left in between. CDR3 length: 11 residues. Germline V gene data show CDR1 as SNHLY and CDR2 as FYNNEI. The CDR3 DNA sequence: TGTGCCAGCATCCTGGGGCAAAAACTGTTTTTT. The encoded protein is CASILGQKLFF. The variable domain in full, completed from reference TRBV2 and TRBJ1-4, reads EPEVTQTPSHQVTQMGQEVILRCVPISNHLYFYWYRQILGQKVEFLVSFYNNEISEKSEIFDDQFSVERPDGSNFTLKIRSTKLEDSAMYFCASILGQKLFFGSGTQLSVL.

V is TRBV9 and J is TRBJ2-1, with 9 bases identical to TRBD2. The CDR3 sequence is 14 residues long. V was pared by 4 bases and J by 8 bases, with 7 bases of the junction left unmatched. The V gene's germline CDR1 is SGDLS and CDR2 YYNGEE. CDR3 sequence reads: CASSNGLAGYEQFF. Written as DNA, the CDR3 is TGTGCCAGCAGCAACGGGCTAGCGGGGTATGAGCAGTTCTTC.

This chain connects TRBV15 to TRBJ2-2; 8 bases are shared with TRBD1. The germline V gene has CDR1 LNHNV and CDR2 YYDKDF (reference sequence). This CDR3 contains 20 residues. Germline trimming cut 0 bases from V and 3 bases from J; bases unmatched to any gene: 15. CDR3 coding DNA: TGTGCCACCAGCAGAGATAGGCGCCTGTACAGGGGGTCGTACACCGGGGAGCTGTTTTTT. Translating it yields CATSRDRRLYRGSYTGELFF.

CDR3 amino acids: CAISEANLYEQYF. CDR3 nucleotide sequence: TGTGCCATCAGTGAAGCGAACCTCTACGAGCAGTACTTC. The V call is TRBV10-3, the J call TRBJ2-7; D gene unclear. The V end lost 3 bases, the J end lost 3 bases, and 9 bases lay between the germline ends. The CDR3 loop spans 13 amino acids. The germline gives CDR1 ENHRY, CDR2 SYGVKD.

CDR3 amino acids: CASSGLNYGYTF. The DNA of the CDR3 is TGCGCCAGCAGCGGGCTGAACTATGGCTACACCTTC. The rearrangement uses TRBV5-1 and TRBJ1-2, with D uncertain. This CDR3 contains 12 residues. Germline loops: CDR1 SGHRS, CDR2 YFSETQ. The ends were cut back, 4 bases at V and 2 bases at J, with 6 bases in the middle.

The chain uses TRBV5-1 and TRBJ2-7, with D hard to call. From germline, CDR1 is SGHRS and CDR2 YFSETQ. V gave up 1 base and J gave up 0 bases, with 5 bases separating them. This CDR3 has 13 residues. In nucleotides, the CDR3 is TGCGCCAGCAGCTTGTCGGTCTCCTACGAGCAGTACTTC. Translated: CASSLSVSYEQYF.

This rearrangement joins TRBV6-1 to TRBJ2-1, with D possibly matching TRBD2 (7 bases). V shed 1 base and J shed 11 bases, with 18 bases lying between them. The V gene's germline CDR1 is MNHNS and CDR2 SASEGT. The CDR3 is 15 residues long. The CDR3 DNA reads as TGTGCCAGCAGTGAAGAAGTGGGAGGGGGGGGGCAGCAGTTCTTC. Amino acid sequence: CASSEEVGGGGQQFF.

The chain couples TRBV19 to TRBJ2-7, with a weak D call TRBD2 (6 bases). This CDR3 has 14 amino acids. Trimming stripped 5 bases from V and 3 bases from J, with 14 bases between. Germline V CDR1 and CDR2: LNHDA, SQIVND (reference sequence). In DNA form, the CDR3 reads TGTGCCAGTAGTTTCGCGACTAGAGGCTACGAGCAGTACTTC. Protein: CASSFATRGYEQYF. The variable domain in full, completed from reference TRBV19 and TRBJ2-7, reads DGGITQSPKYLFRKEGQNVTLSCEQNLNHDAMYWYRQDPGQGLRLIYYSQIVNDFQKGDIAEGYSVSREKKESFPLTVTSAQKNPTAFYLCASSFATRGYEQYFGPGTRLTVT.

This clone was seen once. The rearrangement uses TRBV28 and TRBJ1-5; 8 nucleotides line up with TRBD1. Germline V lookup: CDR1 MDHEN, CDR2 SYDVKM. V gave up 6 bases and J gave up 4 bases; unmatched junction bases: 5. The CDR3 runs 14 residues. CDR3 nucleotide sequence: TGTGCCAGCAGCCTAGACAGGGGAAATCAGCCCCAGCATTTT. As protein: CASSLDRGNQPQHF.